This is a list of T cell receptor beta chains from one sample in a study of cytomegalovirus exposure and HLA in healthy donors. Using immunoSEQ multiplex PCR, the repertoire was profiled, and TCRdb retains in-frame clones only, with some absent. In the table there are fewer than 70,000 clones, approximately 80% of which are singletons. What was sequenced was PBMCs. The receptors shown here come from a middle-aged man in good health and CMV-seronegative. Both conserved end residues are part of each CDR3. The D gene is left open where the match is weak. Clone size is shown for a subset of rows, as once, few, many or a class of expanded clone.

j_gene: TRBJ1-3
d_gene: .
abundance: .
v_gene: TRBV7-8
CDR3aa: CASSHVPKNSNSGNTIYF
CDR3nt: TGTGCCAGCAGCCACGTACCGAAGAACAGCAACTCTGGAAACACCATATATTTT

j_gene: TRBJ2-3
d_gene: TRBD2
abundance: .
v_gene: TRBV7-2
CDR3aa: CASSSGLAGTDTQYF
CDR3nt: TGTGCCAGCAGCTCCGGACTAGCGGGCACAGATACGCAGTATTTT

j_gene: TRBJ1-2
d_gene: .
abundance: once
v_gene: TRBV5-5
CDR3aa: CASSGGTSFSGYTF
CDR3nt: TGTGCCAGCAGCGGAGGGACTTCTTTCTCTGGCTACACCTTC

j_gene: TRBJ2-7
d_gene: .
abundance: .
v_gene: TRBV6-1
CDR3aa: CASSDRTILAYEQYF
CDR3nt: TGTGCCAGCAGCGACAGGACGATCCTCGCCTACGAGCAGTACTTC

j_gene: TRBJ1-1
d_gene: .
abundance: once
v_gene: TRBV5-1
CDR3aa: CASQVVTATEAFF
CDR3nt: TGCGCCAGCCAGGTAGTTACCGCCACTGAAGCTTTCTTT

j_gene: TRBJ2-3
d_gene: TRBD1
abundance: .
v_gene: TRBV6-6
CDR3aa: CAASTGLTDTQYF
CDR3nt: TGTGCCGCTTCGACAGGGTTGACAGATACGCAGTATTTT

j_gene: TRBJ1-2
d_gene: TRBD1
abundance: .
v_gene: TRBV6-1
CDR3aa: CASSERHTGQGVLVWGYTF
CDR3nt: TGTGCCAGCAGTGAGCGGCACACCGGACAGGGGGTTCTGGTGTGGGGCTACACCTTC

j_gene: TRBJ2-1
d_gene: TRBD2
abundance: .
v_gene: TRBV10-2
CDR3aa: CASSGLAGYNEQFF
CDR3nt: TGCGCCAGCAGTGGCCTAGCGGGGTACAATGAGCAGTTCTTC

j_gene: TRBJ1-4
d_gene: TRBD1
abundance: .
v_gene: TRBV5-5
CDR3aa: CASSFQGGDEKLFF
CDR3nt: TGTGCCAGCAGCTTTCAGGGGGGAGATGAAAAACTGTTTTTT

j_gene: TRBJ1-6
d_gene: .
abundance: .
v_gene: TRBV30
CDR3aa: CAWSIQGPLNSPLHF
CDR3nt: TGTGCCTGGAGCATACAGGGCCCACTTAATTCACCCCTCCACTTT

j_gene: TRBJ1-4
d_gene: .
abundance: .
v_gene: TRBV20-1
CDR3aa: CSARDREKLFF
CDR3nt: TGCAGTGCTAGAGATCGTGAAAAACTGTTTTTT